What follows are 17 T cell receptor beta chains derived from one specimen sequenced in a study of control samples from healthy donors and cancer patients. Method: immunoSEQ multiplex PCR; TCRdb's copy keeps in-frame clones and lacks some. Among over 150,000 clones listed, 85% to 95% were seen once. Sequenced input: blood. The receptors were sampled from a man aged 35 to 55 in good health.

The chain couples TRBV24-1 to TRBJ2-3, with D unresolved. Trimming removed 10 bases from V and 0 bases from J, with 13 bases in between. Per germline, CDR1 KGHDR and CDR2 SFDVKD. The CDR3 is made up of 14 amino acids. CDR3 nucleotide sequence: TGTGCCACTAGTTTTGGGGATAGCACAGATACGCAGTATTTT. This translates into CATSFGDSTDTQYF.

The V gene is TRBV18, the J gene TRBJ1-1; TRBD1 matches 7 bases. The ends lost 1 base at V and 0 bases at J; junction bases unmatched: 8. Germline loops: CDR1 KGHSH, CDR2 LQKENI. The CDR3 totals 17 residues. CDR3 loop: CASSPQPPDRVNTEAFF. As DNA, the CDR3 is TGTGCCAGCTCACCACAACCTCCCGACAGGGTGAACACTGAAGCTTTCTTT.

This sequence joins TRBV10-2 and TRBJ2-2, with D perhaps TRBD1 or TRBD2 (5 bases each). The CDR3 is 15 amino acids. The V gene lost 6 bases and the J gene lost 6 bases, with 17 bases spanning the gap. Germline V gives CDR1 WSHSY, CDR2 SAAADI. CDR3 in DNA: TGCGCCAGCAGCGACCCATTGGGGACGGCCGGGGAGCTGTTTTTT. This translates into CASSDPLGTAGELFF.

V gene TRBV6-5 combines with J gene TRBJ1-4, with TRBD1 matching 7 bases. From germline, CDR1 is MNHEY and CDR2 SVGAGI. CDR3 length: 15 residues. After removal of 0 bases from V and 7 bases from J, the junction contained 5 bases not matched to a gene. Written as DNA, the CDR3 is TGTGCCAGCAGTTACTCGAACAGGGGTCGTGAAAAACTGTTTTTT. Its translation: CASSYSNRGREKLFF.

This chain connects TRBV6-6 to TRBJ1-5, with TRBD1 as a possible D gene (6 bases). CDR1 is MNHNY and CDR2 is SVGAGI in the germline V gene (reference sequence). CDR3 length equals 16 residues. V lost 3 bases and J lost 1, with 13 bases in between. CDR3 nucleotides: TGTGCCAGCAGTTATAACCCCAGGGGCAGCAATCAGCCCCAGCATTTT. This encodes CASSYNPRGSNQPQHF.

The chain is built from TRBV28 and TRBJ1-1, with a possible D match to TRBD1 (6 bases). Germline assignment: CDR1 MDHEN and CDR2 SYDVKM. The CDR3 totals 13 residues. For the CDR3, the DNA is TGTGCGGCGAAGGGGGACCTAAACACTGAAGCTTTCTTT. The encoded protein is CAAKGDLNTEAFF.

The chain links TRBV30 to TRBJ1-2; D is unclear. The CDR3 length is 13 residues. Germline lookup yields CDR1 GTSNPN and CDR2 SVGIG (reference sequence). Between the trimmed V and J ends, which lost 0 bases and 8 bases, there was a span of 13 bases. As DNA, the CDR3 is TGTGCCTGGAGTGTAACCCCGGGCGCGGGCTACACCTTC. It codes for CAWSVTPGAGYTF.

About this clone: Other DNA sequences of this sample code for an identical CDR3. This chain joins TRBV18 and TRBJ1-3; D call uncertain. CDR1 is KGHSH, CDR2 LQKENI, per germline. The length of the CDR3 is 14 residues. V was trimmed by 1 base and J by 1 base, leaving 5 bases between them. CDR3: CASSPQGSGNTIYF. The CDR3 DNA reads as TGTGCCAGCTCACCACAGGGTTCTGGAAACACCATATATTTT.

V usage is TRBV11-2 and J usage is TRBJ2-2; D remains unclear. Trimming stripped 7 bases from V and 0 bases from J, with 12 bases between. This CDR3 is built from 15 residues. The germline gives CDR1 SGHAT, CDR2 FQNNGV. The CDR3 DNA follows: TGTGCCAGCATGCTTTTAAGGGCGAACACCGGGGAGCTGTTTTTT. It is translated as CASMLLRANTGELFF.

CDR3 DNA sequence: TGCAGTGCTAGTCCCCCCCTTCCGACACATGAAAAACTGTTTTTT. Protein: CSASPPLPTHEKLFF. This chain joins TRBV20-1 and TRBJ1-4; D is ambiguous. The CDR3 is made up of 15 amino acids. The germline V gene encodes CDR1 DFQATT and CDR2 SNEGSKA (reference sequence). Between the trimmed V and J ends, which lost 3 bases and 6 bases, there was a span of 17 bases.

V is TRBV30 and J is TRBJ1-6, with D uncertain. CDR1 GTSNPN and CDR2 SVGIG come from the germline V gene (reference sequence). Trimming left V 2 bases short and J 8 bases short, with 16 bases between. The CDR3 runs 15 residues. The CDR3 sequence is CAWSSLERGYSPLHF. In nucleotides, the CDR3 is TGTGCCTGGAGTTCCTTGGAACGCGGGTATTCACCCCTCCACTTT.

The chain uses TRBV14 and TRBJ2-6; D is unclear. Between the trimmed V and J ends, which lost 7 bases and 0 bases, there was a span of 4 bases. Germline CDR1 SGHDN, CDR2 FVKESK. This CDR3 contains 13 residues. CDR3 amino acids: CASKGSGANVLTF. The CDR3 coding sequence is TGTGCCAGCAAGGGCTCTGGGGCCAACGTCCTGACTTTC.

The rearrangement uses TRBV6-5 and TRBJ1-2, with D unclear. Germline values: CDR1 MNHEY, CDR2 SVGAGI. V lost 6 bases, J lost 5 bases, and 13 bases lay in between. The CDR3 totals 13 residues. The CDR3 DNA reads TGTGCCAGCAGAATTGGGGTAGCATATGGCTACACCTTC. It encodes CASRIGVAYGYTF.

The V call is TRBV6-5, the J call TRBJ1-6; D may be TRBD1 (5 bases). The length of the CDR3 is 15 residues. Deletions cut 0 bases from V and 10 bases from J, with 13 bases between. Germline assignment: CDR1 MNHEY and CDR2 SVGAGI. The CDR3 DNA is TGTGCCAGCAGTTACTCCGGGGGAGTGCGATCACCCCTCCACTTT. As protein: CASSYSGGVRSPLHF.

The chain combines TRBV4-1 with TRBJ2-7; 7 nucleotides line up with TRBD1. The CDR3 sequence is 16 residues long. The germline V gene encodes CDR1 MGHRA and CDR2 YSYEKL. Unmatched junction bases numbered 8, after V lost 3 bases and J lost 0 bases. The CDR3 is CASSQTRGFSSYEQYF. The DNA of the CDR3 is TGCGCCAGCAGCCAGACCAGGGGGTTCTCCTCCTACGAGCAGTACTTC.

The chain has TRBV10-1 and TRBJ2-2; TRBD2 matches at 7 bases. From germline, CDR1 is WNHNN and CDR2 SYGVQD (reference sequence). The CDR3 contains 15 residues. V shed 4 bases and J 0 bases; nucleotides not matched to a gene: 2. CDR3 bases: TGCGCCAGCAGTGGCGGGGGAACGAACACCGGGGAGCTGTTTTTT. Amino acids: CASSGGGTNTGELFF.

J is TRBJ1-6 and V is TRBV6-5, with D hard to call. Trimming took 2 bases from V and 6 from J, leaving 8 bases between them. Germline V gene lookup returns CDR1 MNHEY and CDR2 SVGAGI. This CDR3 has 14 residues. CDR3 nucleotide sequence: TGTGCCAGCAGTTACGCGAGCTCTAATTCACCCCTCCACTTT. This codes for CASSYASSNSPLHF.